This T cell receptor beta chain stems from a study of control samples from healthy donors and cancer patients. The CDR3 spans 16 residues. Trimming took 4 bases from V and 0 from J, leaving 18 bases between them. From germline, CDR1 is SQVTM and CDR2 ANQGSEA. TCRdb's copy holds only in-frame clones and misses some; the assay was immunoSEQ multiplex PCR. The table lists about 89,000 clones, around nine tenths of them singletons. This chain joins TRBV29-1 and TRBJ1-1; D unclear. This TCR was sampled from a man aged 30 to 45 in good health. The sequenced sample was blood. CDR3 amino acids: CSVVTSAGIMNTEAFF. CDR3 coding DNA: TGCAGCGTTGTAACCTCGGCAGGTATCATGAACACTGAAGCTTTCTTT.